These 25 T cell receptor beta chains were all obtained from the same sample, sequenced in a study of blood T cell repertoires in COVID-19. The repertoire was sequenced with immunoSEQ multiplex PCR; TCRdb's copy has only in-frame clones and lacks some. This sample has some 150,000 clones, with roughly 79% found just once. Sequenced: peripheral blood. The receptor source for this set is a human donor with acute or convalescent COVID-19. The donor label of this sample is uncertain.

CDR3 region: CASSIGRVSNQPQHF. CDR3 sequence (DNA): TGTGCCAGTAGTATAGGCAGGGTGAGCAATCAGCCCCAGCATTTT. The chain combines TRBV19 with TRBJ1-5, with TRBD1 as a possible D gene (5 bases). Trimming removed 1 base from V and 1 base from J, with 8 bases in between. Germline V gene lookup returns CDR1 LNHDA and CDR2 SQIVND (reference sequence). The CDR3 is 15 residues long.

In this sample, this clone turned up once. This rearrangement joins TRBV19 to TRBJ1-3, with 9 positions matching TRBD1. J was trimmed by 3 bases and V by 7 bases; bases with no gene match: 7. Germline V gives CDR1 LNHDA, CDR2 SQIVND (reference sequence). The CDR3 runs 15 residues. In DNA form, the CDR3 reads TGTGCCAGTACCACAGGGGGCGTGATTGGAAACACCATATATTTT. Its translation: CASTTGGVIGNTIYF.

The rearrangement links TRBV4-2 to TRBJ2-3; D is unresolved. CDR1 and CDR2 from the germline V gene are LGHNA and YNFKEQ. This CDR3 has 15 amino acids. Trimming left V 0 bases short and J 1 base short, with 8 bases between. CDR3 DNA: TGTGCCAGCAGCCAAGATCCCCAGGGCACAGATACGCAGTATTTT. This gives the protein CASSQDPQGTDTQYF.

The chain employs TRBV27 and TRBJ1-2; 7 bases agree with TRBD1. The germline V gene has CDR1 MNHEY and CDR2 SMNVEV (reference sequence). The CDR3 runs 13 residues. J gave up 4 bases and V 5 bases, and 4 bases lay outside the gene matches. CDR3 nucleotide sequence: TGTGCCAGCAGTCTTCGACAGGGCTATGGCTACACCTTC. Translation gives CASSLRQGYGYTF.

The CDR3 sequence: CASSPPTGLAGAVRQETQYF. CDR3 sequence (DNA): TGTGCCAGTAGTCCTCCCACGGGACTAGCGGGGGCCGTGAGGCAAGAGACCCAGTACTTC. The V and J genes are TRBV19 and TRBJ2-5; TRBD2 agrees at 14 bases. This CDR3 spans 20 amino acids. The germline V gene encodes CDR1 LNHDA and CDR2 SQIVND (reference sequence). J was trimmed by 2 bases and V by 5 bases; bases with no gene match: 16.

This clone was detected once. The chain has TRBV5-4 and TRBJ2-1, with D maybe TRBD2 (6 bases). Germline V CDR1 and CDR2: SGHNT, YYREEE (reference sequence). Trimming stripped 7 bases from V and 10 bases from J, with 18 bases between. The CDR3 consists of 13 residues. As DNA, the CDR3 is TGTGCCAGCCGAGACGGGCTTGGGGGGGAGCAGTTCTTC. This translates into CASRDGLGGEQFF.

In DNA form, the CDR3 reads TGTGCCAGCAGTTTAGCGAGTATGGAGACCCAGTACTTC. It translates to CASSLASMETQYF. V and J are TRBV12-3 or TRBV12-4 and TRBJ2-5; D is undetermined. Trimming left V 0 bases short and J 5 bases short, with 7 bases between. This CDR3 region has 13 residues.

This chain connects TRBV30 to TRBJ1-1; 7 positions match TRBD1. Germline V gene sequence: CDR1 GTSNPN, CDR2 SVGIG (reference sequence). V shed 4 bases and J 7 bases; nucleotides not matched to a gene: 6. CDR3 length equals 12 residues. The CDR3: CAWIRGTVEAFF. DNA for the CDR3: TGTGCCTGGATAAGAGGGACAGTTGAAGCTTTCTTT.

Concerning this clone itself: A read error may account for a junction end that differs from germline. In nucleotides, the CDR3 is TGTGCTAGCAGCTTACGGGGGAACACTGAAGCTTTCTTT. It codes for CASSLRGNTEAFF. The J gene is TRBJ1-1, the V gene TRBV7-7; D gene uncertain. CDR1 and CDR2 (germline): SSHAT, FNYEAQ (reference sequence). The length of the CDR3 is 13 residues.

The gene calls are TRBV18 and TRBJ2-7; possibly TRBD1 for D (6 bases). The CDR3 consists of 17 residues. V lost 2 bases and J 2 bases, leaving 19 bases between the germline ends. Germline V gene sequence: CDR1 KGHSH, CDR2 LQKENI. Written as DNA, the CDR3 is TGTGCCAGCTCACCAAAGGGTACAGGGAAAAGGGCCTACGAGCAGTACTTC. Translated: CASSPKGTGKRAYEQYF.

This sequence joins TRBV2 and TRBJ1-4; D unclear. The germline CDR1 and CDR2 sequences are SNHLY and FYNNEI. V lost 4 bases and J 4 bases, leaving 10 bases between the germline ends. This CDR3 contains 14 residues. The CDR3 is CASSAGGNNEKLFF. The CDR3 DNA reads TGTGCCAGCAGTGCGGGAGGCAATAATGAAAAACTGTTTTTT.

The chain has TRBV19 and TRBJ1-2; no clear D. V was cut by 5 bases and J by 1 base, with 11 bases left in between. This CDR3 is 14 amino acids long. The germline V gene encodes CDR1 LNHDA and CDR2 SQIVND (reference sequence). Here the CDR3 reads CASSRTELNYGYTF. CDR3 coding DNA: TGTGCCAGTAGTCGAACAGAACTTAACTATGGCTACACCTTC.

V and J are TRBV7-3 and TRBJ2-3, with D tentatively TRBD2 (6 bases). V lost 5 bases and J 8 bases, leaving 11 bases between the germline ends. Germline assignment: CDR1 SGHTA and CDR2 FQGTGA. The CDR3 loop spans 12 amino acids. CDR3 residues: CASSPLGGTQYF. In DNA, the CDR3 is TGTGCCAGCAGCCCCCTCGGGGGTACGCAGTATTTT.

The rearrangement uses TRBV5-8 and TRBJ2-2, with D possibly matching TRBD1 (7 bases). V lost 4 bases, J lost 4 bases, and 14 bases lay in between. From germline, CDR1 is SGHTS and CDR2 YDEGEE. The length of the CDR3 is 15 residues. CDR3 sequence: CASSENRGGTGELFF. In nucleotides, the CDR3 is TGTGCCAGCAGCGAAAACAGGGGAGGCACCGGGGAGCTGTTTTTT.

The J gene is TRBJ2-7, the V gene TRBV5-4; 8 nucleotides agree with TRBD1. V trimming: 4 bases; J trimming: 2 bases; junction bases outside the gene matches: 5. Germline V gene data show CDR1 as SGHNT and CDR2 as YYREEE (reference sequence). The CDR3 contains 14 residues. In DNA, the CDR3 is TGTGCCAGCAGCCCAGGACAGGGTCCCTACGAGCAGTACGTC. Its translation is CASSPGQGPYEQYV.

This clone was picked up a small number of times. The chain employs TRBV3-1 (or the pseudogene TRBV3-2) and TRBJ1-1; unclear D gene. Germline V gene data show CDR1 as LGHDT and CDR2 as YNNKEL (reference sequence). The V end lost 1 base, the J end lost 1 base, and 10 bases lay between the germline ends. CDR3 size: 15 residues. CDR3 DNA sequence: TGTGCCAGCAGCCAAGTTCGACTGAGGAACACTGAAGCTTTCTTT. The encoded protein is CASSQVRLRNTEAFF.

This rearrangement joins TRBV19 to TRBJ1-3; the D gene is possibly TRBD1 (5 bases). V lost 3 bases and J lost 0, with 9 bases in between. Germline-derived CDR1 and CDR2 are LNHDA and SQIVND (reference sequence). This CDR3 is 15 amino acids long. The CDR3 sequence: CASSMGLNSGNTIYF. The DNA for the CDR3 is TGTGCCAGTAGTATGGGACTTAACTCTGGAAACACCATATATTTT.

V is TRBV19 and J is TRBJ1-2; 7 bases agree with TRBD1. The CDR3 runs to 13 residues. Germline lookup yields CDR1 LNHDA and CDR2 SQIVND (reference sequence). Unmatched junction bases numbered 4, after V lost 1 base and J lost 8 bases. Written as DNA, the CDR3 is TGTGCCAGTAGTATAGGGACAGGTGGAGGCTACACCTTC. This codes for CASSIGTGGGYTF. The full variable domain, its missing parts supplied by reference TRBV19 and TRBJ1-2, is DGGITQSPKYLFRKEGQNVTLSCEQNLNHDAMYWYRQDPGQGLRLIYYSQIVNDFQKGDIAEGYSVSREKKESFPLTVTSAQKNPTAFYLCASSIGTGGGYTFGSGTRLTVV.

The chain carries TRBV2 and TRBJ1-5, with D possibly matching TRBD1 (5 bases). The CDR3 length is 15 residues. V was trimmed by 4 bases and J by 9 bases, leaving 19 bases between them. From germline, CDR1 is SNHLY and CDR2 FYNNEI. The CDR3 is CASSVQVTAHGPQHF. The CDR3 DNA reads TGTGCCAGCAGTGTGCAAGTGACAGCTCATGGGCCCCAGCATTTT.

This clone was found a few times. The rearrangement uses TRBV27 and TRBJ2-2; D is unclear. The CDR3 totals 13 residues. Germline V gives CDR1 MNHEY, CDR2 SMNVEV (reference sequence). The V end lost 2 bases, the J end lost 5 bases, and 6 bases lay between the germline ends. CDR3 DNA: TGTGCCAGCAGTTTAAAAGCGACCGGGGAGCTGTTTTTT. Translation gives CASSLKATGELFF.

A single count supports this clone. The chain links TRBV11-2 to TRBJ1-2; 7 bases match TRBD1. The CDR3 length is 14 residues. Trimming at V came to 4 bases and at J to 6 bases, leaving 8 bases not matched to a gene. Germline V gene lookup returns CDR1 SGHAT and CDR2 FQNNGV. The DNA of the CDR3 is TGTGCCAGCAGCTCCAGACAGGGATTGAATGGCTACACCTTC. It translates to CASSSRQGLNGYTF.

The chain joins TRBV6-4 to TRBJ2-1; 11 nucleotides agree with TRBD1. CDR1 is MRHNA, CDR2 SNTAGT, per germline. The CDR3 is made up of 15 amino acids. The junction had 5 bases not matched to a gene; V was cut back by 5 bases and J by 5 bases. The CDR3 nucleotides read TGTGCCAGCAGTTGGACAGGGGGCACACACAATGAGCAGTTCTTC. Its protein is CASSWTGGTHNEQFF.

This rearrangement joins TRBV5-4 to TRBJ1-1; weak D call: TRBD1 (5 bases). Germline V lookup: CDR1 SGHNT, CDR2 YYREEE (reference sequence). CDR3 length: 15 amino acids. V lost 2 bases, J lost 1 base, and 12 bases lay in between. CDR3 sequence: CASSFLQAQNTEAFF. CDR3 DNA sequence: TGTGCCAGCAGCTTCTTACAGGCCCAGAACACTGAAGCTTTCTTT.

In its sample, this clone was seen many times. The CDR3 nucleotides are TGTGCCAGCAGCTTACATCCCCGAGACGAGGAGGCCAAAAACATTCAGTACTTC. The encoded protein is CASSLHPRDEEAKNIQYF. J is TRBJ2-4 and V is TRBV11-2, with D uncertain. Germline V gives CDR1 SGHAT, CDR2 FQNNGV. V was clipped by 2 bases and J by 1 base, with 18 bases between them. The CDR3 consists of 18 residues. The variable domain in full, with the rest retrieved from reference TRBV11-2 and TRBJ2-4, is EAGVAQSPRYKIIEKRQSVAFWCNPISGHATLYWYQQILGQGPKLLIQFQNNGVVDDSQLPKDRFSAERLKGVDSTLKIQPAKLEDSAVYLCASSLHPRDEEAKNIQYFGAGTRLSVL.

This chain joins TRBV20-1 and TRBJ2-4; D is perhaps TRBD2 (7 bases). From germline, CDR1 is DFQATT and CDR2 SNEGSKA (reference sequence). With 3 bases removed from V and 6 bases from J, the gap between germline ends came to 12 bases. The CDR3 is made up of 13 amino acids. CDR3 coding DNA: TGCAGTGCTAGTGGGGAGGGGGGAAACATTCAGTACTTC. Translation gives CSASGEGGNIQYF.